This T cell receptor beta chain was documented in a study of response to subunit inactivated influenza vaccine. Study-level results: Few additional T cells are recruited per seasonal influenza vaccination, authors suggested.

The germline gives CDR1 MNHEY, CDR2 SVGEGT. This CDR3 is 13 amino acids long. The ends were cut back, 8 bases at V and 8 bases at J, with 18 bases in the middle. Using its own MiXCR run on the RT-PCR reads, TCRdb lists one record per CDR3 protein. Here the sample spans hundreds of thousands of distinct CDR3 sequences, more than 11% being singletons. Details on this clonotype: No antigen is known for it.

The material sequenced was PBMCs from blood, taken less than 15 days before vaccination. The clonotype was recovered from a man between 50 and 59 years old who received an inactivated influenza vaccine. This chain uses TRBV6-2 or TRBV6-3 with TRBJ1-2; unclear D gene. CDR3 in amino acids: CASEGTTLWGYTF. CDR3 sequence (DNA): TGTGCCAGCGAGGGAACTACCTTATGGGGCTACACCTTC.